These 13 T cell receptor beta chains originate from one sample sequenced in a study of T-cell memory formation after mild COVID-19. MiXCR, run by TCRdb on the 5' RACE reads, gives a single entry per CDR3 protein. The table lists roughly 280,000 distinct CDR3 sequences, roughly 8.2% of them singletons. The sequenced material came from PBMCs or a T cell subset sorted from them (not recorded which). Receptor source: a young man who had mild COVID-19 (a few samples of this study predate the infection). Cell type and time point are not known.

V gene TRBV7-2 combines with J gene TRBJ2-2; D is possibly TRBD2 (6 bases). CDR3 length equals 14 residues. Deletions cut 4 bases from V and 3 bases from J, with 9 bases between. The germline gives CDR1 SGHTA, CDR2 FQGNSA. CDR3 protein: CASSWDSYTGELFF. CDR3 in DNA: TGTGCCAGCAGCTGGGACTCCTACACCGGGGAGCTGTTTTTT.

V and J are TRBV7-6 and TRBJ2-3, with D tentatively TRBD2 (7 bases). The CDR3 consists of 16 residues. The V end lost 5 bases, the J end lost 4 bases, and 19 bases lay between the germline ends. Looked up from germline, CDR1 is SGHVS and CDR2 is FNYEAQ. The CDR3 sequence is CASSQVEGGLADTQYF. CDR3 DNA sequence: TGTGCCAGCAGCCAGGTCGAGGGGGGGTTAGCAGATACGCAGTATTTT.

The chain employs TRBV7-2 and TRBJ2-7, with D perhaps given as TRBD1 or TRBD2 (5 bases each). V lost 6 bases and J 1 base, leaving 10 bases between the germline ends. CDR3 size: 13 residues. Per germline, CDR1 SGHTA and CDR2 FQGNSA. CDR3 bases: TGTGCCAGCAGGGGGACGGAATCCTACGAGCAGTACGTC. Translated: CASRGTESYEQYV.

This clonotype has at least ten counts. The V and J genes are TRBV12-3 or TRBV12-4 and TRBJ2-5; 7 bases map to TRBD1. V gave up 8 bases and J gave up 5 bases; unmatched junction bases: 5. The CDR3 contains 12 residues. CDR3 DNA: TGTGCCAGCCGGGACAGTCGGGAGACCCAGTACTTC. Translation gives CASRDSRETQYF.

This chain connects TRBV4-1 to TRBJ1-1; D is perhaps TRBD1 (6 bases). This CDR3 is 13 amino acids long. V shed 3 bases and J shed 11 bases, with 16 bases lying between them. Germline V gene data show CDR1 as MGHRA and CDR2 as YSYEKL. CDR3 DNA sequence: TGCGCCAGCAGCCAGGGGGTACAGGGTCGGGCTTTCTTT. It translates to CASSQGVQGRAFF.

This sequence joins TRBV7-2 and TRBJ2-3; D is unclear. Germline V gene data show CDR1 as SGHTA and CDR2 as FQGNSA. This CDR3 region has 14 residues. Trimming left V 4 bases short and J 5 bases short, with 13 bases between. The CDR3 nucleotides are TGTGCCAGCAGCTCCATACCCCGAGGAGATACGCAGTATTTT. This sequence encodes CASSSIPRGDTQYF.

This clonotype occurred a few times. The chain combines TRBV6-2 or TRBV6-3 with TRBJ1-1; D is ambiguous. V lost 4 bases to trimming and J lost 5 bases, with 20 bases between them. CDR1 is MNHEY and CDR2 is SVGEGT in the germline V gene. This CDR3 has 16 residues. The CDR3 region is CASSSPFEASQTEAFF. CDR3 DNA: TGTGCCAGCAGTTCCCCATTTGAAGCGTCACAAACTGAAGCTTTCTTT.

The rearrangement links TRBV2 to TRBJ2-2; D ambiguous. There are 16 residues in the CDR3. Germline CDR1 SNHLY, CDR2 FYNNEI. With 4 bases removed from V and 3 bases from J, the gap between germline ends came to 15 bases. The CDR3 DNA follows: TGTGCCAGCAGTGGTTACGTCATGGAAGACACCGGGGAGCTGTTTTTT. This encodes CASSGYVMEDTGELFF.

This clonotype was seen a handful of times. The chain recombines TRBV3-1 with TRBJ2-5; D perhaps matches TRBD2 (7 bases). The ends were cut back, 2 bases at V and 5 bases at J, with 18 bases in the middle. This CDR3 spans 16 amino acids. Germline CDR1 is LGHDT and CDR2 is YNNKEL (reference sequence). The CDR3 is CASSQRGARGWETQYF. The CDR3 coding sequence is TGTGCCAGCAGCCAACGGGGGGCCCGTGGTTGGGAGACCCAGTACTTC.

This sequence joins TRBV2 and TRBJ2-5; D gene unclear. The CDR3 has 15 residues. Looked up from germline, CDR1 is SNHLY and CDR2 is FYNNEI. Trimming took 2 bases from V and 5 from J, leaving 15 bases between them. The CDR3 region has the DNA TGTGCCAGCAGTGAAATAAACCAGTCTACGGAGACCCAGTACTTC. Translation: CASSEINQSTETQYF.

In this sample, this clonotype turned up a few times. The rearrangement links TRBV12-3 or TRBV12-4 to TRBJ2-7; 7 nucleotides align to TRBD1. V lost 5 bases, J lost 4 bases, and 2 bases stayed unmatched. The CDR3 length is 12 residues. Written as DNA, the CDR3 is TGTGCCAGCAGTGGGACAGATTACGAGCAGTACTTC. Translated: CASSGTDYEQYF.

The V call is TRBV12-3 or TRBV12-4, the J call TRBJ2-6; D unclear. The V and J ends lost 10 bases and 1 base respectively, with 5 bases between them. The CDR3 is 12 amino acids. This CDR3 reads CATRSGANVLTF. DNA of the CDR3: TGTGCCACCCGGTCTGGGGCCAACGTCCTGACTTTC.

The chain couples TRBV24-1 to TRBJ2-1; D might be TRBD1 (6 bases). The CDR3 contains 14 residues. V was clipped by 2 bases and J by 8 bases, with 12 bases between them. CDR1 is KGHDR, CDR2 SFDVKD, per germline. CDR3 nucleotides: TGTGCCACCAGTGATTATAAGGACAGCCATGAGCAGTTCTTC. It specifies CATSDYKDSHEQFF.